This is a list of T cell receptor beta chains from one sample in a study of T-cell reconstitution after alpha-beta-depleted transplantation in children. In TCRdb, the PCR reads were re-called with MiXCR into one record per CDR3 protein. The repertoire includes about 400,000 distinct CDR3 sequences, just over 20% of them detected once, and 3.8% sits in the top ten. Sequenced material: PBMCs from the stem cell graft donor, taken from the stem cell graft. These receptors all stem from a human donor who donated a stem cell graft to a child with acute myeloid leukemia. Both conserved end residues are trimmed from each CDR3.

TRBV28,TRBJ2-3,ASSGGQGTDTQY
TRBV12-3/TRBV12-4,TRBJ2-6,ASSLALGGGANVLT
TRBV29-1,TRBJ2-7,SVWDGSYEQY
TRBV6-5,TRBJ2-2,ASSYRVARELF
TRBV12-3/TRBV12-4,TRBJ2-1,ASSPGTGKHNEQL
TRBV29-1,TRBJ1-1,SVTTGNGVNTEAF
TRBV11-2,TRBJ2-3,ASSRPFDFQGFTDTQY
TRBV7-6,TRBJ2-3,ASSSELGSYTDTQY
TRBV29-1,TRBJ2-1,SGTGLGRRAYNEQF
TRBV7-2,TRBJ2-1,ASRAPGLGLNEQF
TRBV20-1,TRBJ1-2,SAKGHTNYGYT
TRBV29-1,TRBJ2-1,SVVSPSGRAYNEQF
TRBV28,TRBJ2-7,ATQSGSIAYEQY
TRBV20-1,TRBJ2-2,SAGTGTLGGELF
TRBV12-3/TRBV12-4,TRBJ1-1,ASSPTQGWNTEAF
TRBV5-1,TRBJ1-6,ASSLEIRSSYNSPLH
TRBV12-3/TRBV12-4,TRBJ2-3,ASSTTRGSAAQY
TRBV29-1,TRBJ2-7,SVSGPPGEQY
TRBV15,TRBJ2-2,ATSGASGTTGELF
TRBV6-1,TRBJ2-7,ASSARTGGGYEQY
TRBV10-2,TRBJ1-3,ASREQQSSGNTIY
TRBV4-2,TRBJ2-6,ASSHRGTRGSGANVLT
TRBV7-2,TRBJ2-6,ASSITGYGANVLT
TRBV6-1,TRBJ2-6,ASSRDYNSGANVLT
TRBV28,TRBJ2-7,ASSWGSGLAGEYEQY
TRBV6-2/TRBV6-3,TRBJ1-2,ASSYNPAGMSYGYT
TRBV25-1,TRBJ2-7,ASSEIRFPYEQY
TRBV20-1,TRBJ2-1,SALVTGNGQF
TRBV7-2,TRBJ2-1,ASSLRGGGFYNEQF
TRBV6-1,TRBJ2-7,ASSERPGGPGEQY
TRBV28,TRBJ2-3,ASSFDRPSKDTQY
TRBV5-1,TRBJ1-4,ASSSRGATNEKLF
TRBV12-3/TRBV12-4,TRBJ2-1,ASSLGTSGTAYNEQF
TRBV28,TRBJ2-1,ASSASGGREQF
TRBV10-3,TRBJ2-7,AISGWTGAYEQY
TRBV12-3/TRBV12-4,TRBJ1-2,ASRGGRYYGYT
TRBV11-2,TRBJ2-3,ASSHNSGKSTDTQY